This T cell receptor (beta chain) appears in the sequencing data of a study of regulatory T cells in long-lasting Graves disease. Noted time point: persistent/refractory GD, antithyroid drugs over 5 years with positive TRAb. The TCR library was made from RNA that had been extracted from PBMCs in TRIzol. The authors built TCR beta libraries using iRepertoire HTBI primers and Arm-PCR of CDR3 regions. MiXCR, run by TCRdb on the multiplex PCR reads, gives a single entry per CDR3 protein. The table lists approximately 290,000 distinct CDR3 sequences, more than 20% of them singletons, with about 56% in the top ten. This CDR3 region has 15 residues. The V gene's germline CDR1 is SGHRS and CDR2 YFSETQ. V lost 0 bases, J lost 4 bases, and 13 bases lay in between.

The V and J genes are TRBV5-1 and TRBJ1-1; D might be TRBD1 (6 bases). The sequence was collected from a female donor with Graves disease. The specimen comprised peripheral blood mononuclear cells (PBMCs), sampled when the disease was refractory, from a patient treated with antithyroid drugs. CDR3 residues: CASSLDGGVITEAFF. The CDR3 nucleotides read TGCGCCAGCAGCTTGGATGGGGGCGTAATCACTGAAGCTTTCTTT. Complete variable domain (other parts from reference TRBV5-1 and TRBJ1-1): KAGVTQTPRYLIKTRGQQVTLSCSPISGHRSVSWYQQTPGQGLQFLFEYFSETQRNKGNFPGRFSGRQFSNSRSEMNVSTLELGDSALYLCASSLDGGVITEAFFGQGTRLTVV.